A selection of T cell receptor beta chains follows, all from one sample in a study of cytomegalovirus exposure and HLA in healthy donors. TCRdb's copy holds only in-frame clones and misses some; the assay was immunoSEQ multiplex PCR. The sample comprises 150,000 or so clones, 65% to 80% of which are singletons, and around 3.1% rests with the top ten. What was sequenced was PBMCs. The receptors shown here come from a male donor in good health and CMV-seronegative. The CDR3 runs from the conserved cysteine through the conserved F or W. The D gene is left open where the match is weak. A row's size may be missing; if present it is once, few, many or a size class.

d_call clone_size j_call v_call cdr3_aa cdr3_nt
- - TRBJ2-3 TRBV18 CASSPRTNDPTDTQYF TGTGCCAGCTCACCACGCACTAACGACCCGACAGATACGCAGTATTTT
TRBD1 - TRBJ1-5 TRBV4-1 CASSEDRQSATQHF TGCGCCAGCAGCGAGGACAGGCAATCAGCGACCCAGCATTTT
- - TRBJ2-2 TRBV7-2 CASSPGKNTGELFF TGTGCCAGCAGCCCAGGAAAGAACACCGGGGAGCTGTTTTTT
- - TRBJ2-1 TRBV10-2 CASRLPGAESSYNEQFF TGCGCCAGCAGGCTACCTGGGGCGGAGAGCTCCTACAATGAGCAGTTCTTC
- few TRBJ2-3 TRBV27 CASSGGVWSDTQYF TGTGCCAGCAGTGGAGGGGTCTGGTCAGATACGCAGTATTTT
- - TRBJ2-7 TRBV7-2 CASSYDTYEQYF TGTGCCAGCAGCTACGACACCTACGAGCAGTACTTC
- - TRBJ2-7 TRBV5-1 CASSSTSWEQYF TGCGCCAGCAGCTCTACTAGCTGGGAGCAGTACTTC
TRBD2 - TRBJ2-3 TRBV27 CASSSSLVAGGGTDTQYF TGTGCCAGCAGTTCCAGCCTGGTGGCGGGAGGTGGCACAGATACGCAGTATTTT
- - TRBJ2-3 TRBV5-4 CASSLRGTDTQYF TGTGCCAGCAGCTTGCGGGGGACAGATACGCAGTATTTT
TRBD1 - TRBJ2-7 TRBV6-6 CASSWGRGSYEQYF TGTGCCAGCAGTTGGGGCAGGGGGTCCTACGAGCAGTACTTC
TRBD1 - TRBJ2-3 TRBV30 CAWSVRGQGGDTQYF TGTGCCTGGAGTGTAAGGGGGCAGGGCGGAGATACGCAGTATTTT
TRBD1 - TRBJ2-7 TRBV9 CASSVEGTENYEQYF TGTGCCAGCAGCGTAGAGGGGACAGAGAATTACGAGCAGTACTTC
TRBD1 - TRBJ2-2 TRBV7-9 CASSRDRGITGELFF TGTGCCAGCTCCCGGGACAGGGGGATCACCGGGGAGCTGTTTTTT
TRBD2 - TRBJ2-1 TRBV30 CAWSVEAGTPRYNEQFF TGTGCCTGGAGTGTAGAAGCGGGGACTCCTCGCTACAATGAGCAGTTCTTC
- - TRBJ1-2 TRBV6-5 CASFSGAGYTF TGTGCCAGCTTCTCAGGGGCAGGCTACACCTTC
- few TRBJ2-1 TRBV6-1 CASSDRRVNEQFF TGTGCCAGCAGTGACCGGAGGGTGAATGAGCAGTTCTTC
TRBD2 - TRBJ2-5 TRBV28 CASSLRLAGQETQYF TGTGCCAGCAGTTTACGACTAGCGGGGCAGGAGACCCAGTACTTC
TRBD2 - TRBJ2-1 TRBV5-6 CASSSLPQLAGVRGNEQFF TGTGCCAGCAGCTCCCTCCCCCAACTAGCGGGAGTGCGGGGGAATGAGCAGTTCTTC
- - TRBJ1-5 TRBV2 CASAGDLSNQPQHF TGTGCCAGCGCAGGGGATTTGAGCAATCAGCCCCAGCATTTT
- - TRBJ1-1 TRBV28 CASSLYQRNTEAFF TGTGCCAGCAGTTTGTACCAGCGGAACACTGAAGCTTTCTTT
- - TRBJ1-1 TRBV19 CASSIGSIPEAFF TGTGCCAGTAGTATAGGTAGTATCCCTGAAGCTTTCTTT
- - TRBJ2-1 TRBV7-9 CASSFSYLSSYNEQFF TGTGCCAGCAGCTTCTCCTATTTGAGCTCCTACAATGAGCAGTTCTTC
TRBD1 - TRBJ1-1 TRBV7-2 CASSLALRQGTEAFF TGTGCCAGCAGCTTAGCGCTAAGACAGGGGACTGAAGCTTTCTTT
TRBD1 - TRBJ1-2 TRBV5-1 CASSLAGGNYGYTF TGCGCCAGCAGCTTGGCAGGGGGTAACTATGGCTACACCTTC
- few TRBJ1-2 TRBV5-4 CASTLDSPNYGYTF TGTGCCAGCACCTTGGACAGCCCTAACTATGGCTACACCTTC
TRBD2 - TRBJ2-2 TRBV18 CASSRELAGDTLTGELFF TGTGCCAGCTCACGAGAACTAGCGGGAGATACGCTCACCGGGGAGCTGTTTTTT
- few TRBJ1-2 TRBV7-2 CASSLAYRDGYTF TGTGCCAGCAGCTTAGCTTACAGGGACGGCTACACCTTC
TRBD2 few TRBJ2-1 TRBV5-1 CASSPLAGGNEQFF TGCGCCAGCAGCCCCCTAGCGGGGGGCAATGAGCAGTTCTTC
TRBD1 - TRBJ2-7 TRBV5-1 CASSSDRASYEQYF TGCGCCAGCAGCTCCGACAGGGCGTCCTACGAGCAGTACTTC
TRBD1 few TRBJ2-1 TRBV10-3 CAVGQGAYNEQFF TGTGCCGTCGGACAGGGTGCGTACAATGAGCAGTTCTTC
TRBD1 - TRBJ1-5 TRBV18 CASSVQGASQPQHF TGTGCCAGCTCAGTTCAGGGGGCCAGTCAGCCCCAGCATTTT
TRBD1 few TRBJ1-2 TRBV5-6 CASSPGTDGYTF TGTGCCAGCAGCCCTGGGACAGATGGCTACACCTTC
TRBD2 - TRBJ2-1 TRBV4-3 CASSQRWASGNYNEQFF TGCGCCAGCAGCCAACGATGGGCTAGCGGTAATTACAATGAGCAGTTCTTC
TRBD2 - TRBJ2-1 TRBV7-2 CASSLDYNSGRGEQFF TGTGCCAGCAGCTTAGATTATAATAGCGGGAGGGGGGAGCAGTTCTTC